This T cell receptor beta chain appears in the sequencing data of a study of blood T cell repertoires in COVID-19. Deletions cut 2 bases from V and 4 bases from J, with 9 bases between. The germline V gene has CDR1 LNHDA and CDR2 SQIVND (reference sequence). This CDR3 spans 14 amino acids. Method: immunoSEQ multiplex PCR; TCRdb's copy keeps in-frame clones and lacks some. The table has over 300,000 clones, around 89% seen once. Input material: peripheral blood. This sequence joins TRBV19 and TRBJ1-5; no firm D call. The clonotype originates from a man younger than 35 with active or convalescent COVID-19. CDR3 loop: CASSIPSGNQPQHF. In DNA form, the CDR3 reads TGTGCCAGTAGTATACCGTCGGGAAATCAGCCCCAGCATTTT.